One sample yielded the 22 T cell receptor beta chains listed below, sequenced in a study of T cells in Graves' hyperthyroidism and ophthalmopathy. Template material for amplifying TCR beta CDR3 regions consisted of RNA transcripts. First-round RT-PCR of the TCR CDR3 relied on the HTBI primer set. TCRdb redid the calling of the multiplex PCR reads with MiXCR, one entry per CDR3 protein. Counted here are 350,000 or so distinct CDR3 sequences, approximately 18% occurring once; the ten biggest clones make up around a third. The sequenced material came from blood. The origin of the receptors is a woman in her 30s with Graves' hyperthyroidism that later progressed to Graves' ophthalmopathy.

Ten or more counts support this clonotype. The genes are TRBV10-2 and TRBJ2-7; maybe TRBD2 (5 bases). CDR1 and CDR2 (germline): WSHSY, SAAADI. Trimming left V 5 bases short and J 5 bases short, with 19 bases between. This CDR3 contains 15 residues. Here the CDR3 reads CASSLISVSTNEQYF. The CDR3 bases are TGCGCCAGCAGTTTAATTAGCGTGTCAACGAACGAGCAGTACTTC.

This clonotype showed up just a few times. V gene TRBV7-9 combines with J gene TRBJ1-4; D call uncertain. CDR1 SEHNR and CDR2 FQNEAQ come from the germline V gene (reference sequence). Trimming shortened V by 1 base and J by 7 bases, and 13 bases separated the two germline ends. This CDR3 is 15 amino acids long. As DNA, the CDR3 is TGTGCCAGCAGCTTAGTTTCAATCGGTAGTGAAAAACTGTTTTTT. Its protein is CASSLVSIGSEKLFF.

This clonotype has a count of ten or more. CDR3 bases: TGTGCCAGCAGTTGGGGTACGGGAGCGCGCAACACAGATACGCAGTATTTT. It is translated as CASSWGTGARNTDTQYF. The rearrangement uses TRBV28 and TRBJ2-3, with D maybe TRBD2 (6 bases). Deletions cut 4 bases from V and 2 bases from J, with 19 bases between. Germline V gene lookup returns CDR1 MDHEN and CDR2 SYDVKM. The CDR3 contains 17 residues.

This clonotype appeared many times. V and J are TRBV10-2 and TRBJ2-3; 8 nucleotides line up with TRBD2. Per the germline V gene, CDR1 is WSHSY and CDR2 is SAAADI. The CDR3 is made up of 15 amino acids. Losses at the gene ends were 7 bases for V and 2 bases for J; bases not matched to a gene: 8. The CDR3 DNA reads TGCGCCAGCACTCCGTCGGGGGGGCCCACAGATACGCAGTATTTT. Its protein product is CASTPSGGPTDTQYF.

In this sample, this clonotype turned up many times. The chain combines TRBV30 with TRBJ2-7, with a tentative D call TRBD2 (5 bases). The CDR3 has 11 amino acids. CDR1 GTSNPN and CDR2 SVGIG come from the germline V gene (reference sequence). Trimming removed 3 bases at V and 9 bases at J, with 12 bases between. The CDR3 coding sequence is TGTGCCTGGAGCCATAATAGCGTGCAGTACTTC. Its protein is CAWSHNSVQYF. Full variable domain (outside the CDR3, taken from reference TRBV30 and TRBJ2-7): SQTIHQWPATLVQPVGSPLSLECTVEGTSNPNLYWYRQAAGRGLQLLFYSVGIGQISSEVPQNLSASRPQDRQFILSSKKLLLSDSGFYLCAWSHNSVQYFGPGTRLTVT.

The gene calls are TRBV19 and TRBJ2-2, with D unresolved. Germline CDR1 and CDR2: LNHDA and SQIVND (reference sequence). Trimming pared 6 bases from V and 1 base from J, leaving 15 bases between. This CDR3 contains 16 residues. The CDR3 is CASRPPGRLNTGELFF. The CDR3 DNA sequence: TGTGCCAGTAGGCCCCCGGGCCGGCTGAACACCGGGGAGCTGTTTTTT.

The rearrangement uses TRBV19 and TRBJ2-2, with 7 bases identical to TRBD1. V lost 10 bases and J lost 2; bases outside the gene matches: 13. Germline assignment: CDR1 LNHDA and CDR2 SQIVND (reference sequence). There are 16 residues in the CDR3. CDR3 coding DNA: TGTGCCACCCATGGTTTGACAGGGAGTAACACCGGGGAGCTGTTTTTT. Translating it yields CATHGLTGSNTGELFF.

This sequence joins TRBV4-1 and TRBJ2-3, with TRBD2 as a possible D gene (5 bases). Germline V CDR1 and CDR2: MGHRA, YSYEKL. The CDR3 sequence is 14 residues long. The ends were cut back, 6 bases at V and 5 bases at J, with 15 bases in the middle. CDR3 DNA: TGCGCCAGCAGGCGGGCCGCATTGGGAGATACGCAGTATTTT. Amino acids: CASRRAALGDTQYF.

This clonotype appeared many times. The rearrangement links TRBV5-6 to TRBJ1-2; 9 bases align to TRBD1. Germline V CDR1 and CDR2: SGHDT, YYEEEE. Losses at the gene ends were 1 base for V and 8 bases for J; bases not matched to a gene: 6. This CDR3 spans 14 amino acids. The chain's CDR3 is CASSLMHRGQGYTF. CDR3 nucleotide sequence: TGTGCCAGCAGCTTGATGCACAGGGGGCAAGGCTACACCTTC.

J is TRBJ2-3 and V is TRBV28; maybe TRBD1 (5 bases). The V gene's germline CDR1 is MDHEN and CDR2 SYDVKM. V lost 7 bases, J lost 1 base, and 30 bases lay in between. The CDR3 is 20 residues long. CDR3 region: CASTIPPTTVGSGGTDTQYF. In nucleotides, the CDR3 is TGTGCCAGCACCATCCCGCCCACGACAGTAGGGTCGGGTGGCACAGATACGCAGTATTTT.

This clonotype was seen at least ten times. The V call is TRBV13, the J call TRBJ2-3; TRBD2 matches 14 bases. The CDR3 loop spans 19 amino acids. Losses at the gene ends were 3 bases for V and 0 bases for J; bases not matched to a gene: 8. Germline CDR1 reads PRHDT; CDR2 reads FYEKMQ (reference sequence). The CDR3 DNA reads as TGTGCCAGCAGCTTGAGAGGGACTAGCGGGGGAACTAGCACAGATACGCAGTATTTT. It codes for CASSLRGTSGGTSTDTQYF.

This clonotype occurred many times. The chain carries TRBV3-1 and TRBJ2-3; maybe TRBD2 (5 bases). The CDR3 is made up of 16 amino acids. In germline, CDR1 is LGHDT, CDR2 YNNKEL (reference sequence). Trimming cost V 0 bases and J 2 bases, with 12 bases left between them. The CDR3: CASSQEPWENTDTQYF. CDR3 nucleotide sequence: TGTGCCAGCAGCCAAGAGCCCTGGGAGAACACAGATACGCAGTATTTT.

The V gene is TRBV28, the J gene TRBJ2-1, with 7 bases identical to TRBD1. Germline V gene sequence: CDR1 MDHEN, CDR2 SYDVKM. Trimming cost V 6 bases and J 2 bases; bases outside gene matches: 7. The CDR3 length is 15 residues. CDR3 sequence reads: CASSPRTGTYNEQFF. For the CDR3, the DNA is TGTGCCAGCAGCCCACGGACAGGTACCTACAATGAGCAGTTCTTC.

J is TRBJ2-1 and V is TRBV11-3; 7 bases map to TRBD1. The germline V gene encodes CDR1 SGHNT and CDR2 YENEEA. After removal of 9 bases from V and 0 bases from J, the junction contained 2 bases not matched to a gene. The CDR3 runs 13 residues. The CDR3 region is CASGDSSYNEQFF. CDR3 sequence (DNA): TGTGCCAGTGGGGACAGCTCCTACAATGAGCAGTTCTTC.

The V gene is TRBV19, the J gene TRBJ2-1, with TRBD1 identical over 7 bases. V lost 7 bases to trimming and J lost 8 bases; unmatched junction nucleotides: 14. The CDR3 length is 15 residues. The germline V gene has CDR1 LNHDA and CDR2 SQIVND (reference sequence). The CDR3 loop reads CASTRGQVDDDEQFF. The DNA of the CDR3 is TGTGCCAGTACCCGAGGACAGGTCGATGACGATGAGCAGTTCTTC.

This clonotype showed up many times. The CDR3 sequence is CSVGIANYGYTF. The CDR3 DNA reads TGCAGCGTTGGAATAGCTAACTATGGCTACACCTTC. The chain employs TRBV29-1 and TRBJ1-2; no definite D call. V was shortened by 4 bases and J by 0 bases, with 6 bases between the two germline ends. Germline V lookup: CDR1 SQVTM, CDR2 ANQGSEA. The CDR3 loop spans 12 amino acids.

This clonotype was observed many times. The chain has TRBV9 and TRBJ1-3; D ambiguous. The CDR3 spans 14 residues. Germline CDR1 reads SGDLS; CDR2 reads YYNGEE. V was pared by 3 bases and J by 2 bases, with 9 bases between. In nucleotides, the CDR3 is TGTGCCAGCAGCGGAACACGGACTGGAAACACCATATATTTT. It codes for CASSGTRTGNTIYF.

This clonotype came up a few times. The V and J genes are TRBV5-1 and TRBJ2-7; D is perhaps TRBD2 (6 bases). Germline V lookup: CDR1 SGHRS, CDR2 YFSETQ. The germline V and J ends were trimmed by 4 bases and 6 bases, with 17 bases remaining between them. The CDR3 length is 14 residues. DNA of the CDR3: TGCGCCAGCAGCCACCCTGGAGGGCCCGGCGAGCAGTACTTC. It is translated as CASSHPGGPGEQYF.

This clonotype was counted ten times or more. The chain links TRBV2 to TRBJ1-6; unclear D gene. There are 14 residues in the CDR3. Trimming left V 4 bases short and J 9 bases short, with 13 bases between. Germline assignment: CDR1 SNHLY and CDR2 FYNNEI. CDR3 in DNA: TGTGCCAGCAGTGCCACACTAGGAGTTTCACCCCTCCACTTT. This encodes CASSATLGVSPLHF.

This clonotype came up many times. The gene calls are TRBV24-1 and TRBJ2-3, with TRBD2 matching 11 bases. This CDR3 spans 15 amino acids. V lost 4 bases to trimming and J lost 4 bases; unmatched junction nucleotides: 3. Germline assignment: CDR1 KGHDR and CDR2 SFDVKD. CDR3 protein: CATSELAGGPDTQYF. The CDR3 DNA reads as TGTGCCACCAGTGAGCTAGCGGGGGGCCCAGATACGCAGTATTTT.

In this sample, this clonotype turned up many times. The chain recombines TRBV30 with TRBJ2-5, with unresolved D. The germline V and J ends were trimmed by 3 bases and 7 bases, with 9 bases remaining between them. The CDR3 sequence is 11 residues long. Germline lookup yields CDR1 GTSNPN and CDR2 SVGIG (reference sequence). The CDR3 spells CAWSSPGTQYF. In DNA form, the CDR3 reads TGTGCCTGGAGCTCACCCGGGACCCAGTACTTC.

In its sample, this clonotype was seen a few times. The chain uses TRBV6-1 and TRBJ2-7; 12 bases are shared with TRBD2. V gave up 5 bases and J gave up 2 bases; unmatched junction bases: 7. The germline V gene encodes CDR1 MNHNS and CDR2 SASEGT. CDR3 length: 16 residues. The CDR3 nucleotides are TGTGCCAGCAGTACCACTAGCGGGGGGCCTACCTACGAGCAGTACTTC. It translates to CASSTTSGGPTYEQYF.